The 8 T cell receptor beta chains in this list originate from one sample, sequenced in a study of T cell repertoires in cytomegalovirus infection. These receptors' targets are unknown. TCRdb re-called the reads with MiXCR, one entry per CDR3 protein. The sample comprises about 180,000 distinct CDR3 sequences, 20% to 25% of which are singletons, and roughly 25% rests with the top ten. The material sequenced was CD8+ T cells from cultured PBMCs, taken from culture after CMV antigen stimulation. All receptors derive from a human donor in good health (CMV status not recorded). Some clones in this sample may be carry-over from other donors' samples.

The chain carries TRBV7-3 and TRBJ2-3; D perhaps matches TRBD1 (5 bases). Trimming left V 4 bases short and J 6 bases short, with 17 bases between. Germline assignment: CDR1 SGHTA and CDR2 FQGTGA. The CDR3 is 15 amino acids. The DNA of the CDR3 is TGTGCCAGCAGCTATTGGGGCAACCGCAGGGATACGCAGTATTTT. The encoded protein is CASSYWGNRRDTQYF.

A few counts support this clonotype. The rearrangement joins TRBV2 to TRBJ2-1; unclear D gene. CDR3 size: 14 residues. The V end lost 3 bases, the J end lost 9 bases, and 15 bases lay between the germline ends. Germline V gene sequence: CDR1 SNHLY, CDR2 FYNNEI. CDR3 protein: CASSDESVPIEQFF. The DNA for the CDR3 is TGTGCCAGCAGTGATGAGAGCGTACCAATTGAGCAGTTCTTC. Full variable domain (remainder filled in from reference TRBV2 and TRBJ2-1): EPEVTQTPSHQVTQMGQEVILRCVPISNHLYFYWYRQILGQKVEFLVSFYNNEISEKSEIFDDQFSVERPDGSNFTLKIRSTKLEDSAMYFCASSDESVPIEQFFGPGTRLTVL.

There are many counts of this clonotype. One end of the junction does not line up with germline, which may come from a read error. The J gene is TRBJ2-2, the V gene TRBV4-3; D is unclear. Looked up from germline, CDR1 is LGHNA and CDR2 is YSLEER. The length of the CDR3 is 12 residues. The CDR3 nucleotides are TGTGCCAGTAGTCCTTACACCGGGGAGCTGTTTTTT. Translating gives CASSPYTGELFF.

In this sample, this clonotype turned up many times. V and J are TRBV7-9 and TRBJ1-5; tentative D call: TRBD1 (5 bases). Trimming removed 1 base at V and 3 bases at J, with 7 bases between. The germline CDR1 and CDR2 sequences are SEHNR and FQNEAQ (reference sequence). This CDR3 has 14 amino acids. The CDR3: CASSLGGLNQPQHF. The CDR3 DNA sequence: TGTGCCAGCAGCTTAGGGGGCCTCAATCAGCCCCAGCATTTT.

This clonotype was seen once. The chain is built from TRBV7-6 and TRBJ2-7; possibly TRBD2 for D (5 bases). CDR1 and CDR2 (germline): SGHVS, FNYEAQ. CDR3 length: 15 residues. Trimming took 4 bases from V and 0 from J, leaving 13 bases between them. CDR3 in amino acids: CASSSRVGDSYEQYF. The DNA of the CDR3 is TGTGCCAGCAGCTCAAGGGTCGGGGACTCCTACGAGCAGTACTTC.

The chain carries TRBV7-6 and TRBJ1-1; 8 bases are shared with TRBD1. Germline loops: CDR1 SGHVS, CDR2 FNYEAQ. The length of the CDR3 is 15 residues. The ends lost 2 bases at V and 5 bases at J; junction bases unmatched: 7. The CDR3 region is CASSLYNRGNTEAFF. The DNA of the CDR3 is TGTGCCAGCAGCTTATATAACAGGGGGAATACTGAAGCTTTCTTT.

V and J are TRBV7-9 and TRBJ2-1, with D possibly matching TRBD1 (6 bases). CDR1 and CDR2 (germline): SEHNR, FQNEAQ (reference sequence). Trimming pared 4 bases from V and 0 bases from J, leaving 13 bases between. The CDR3 consists of 16 residues. The CDR3 sequence: CASSSSGTPSYNEQFF. The CDR3 region has the DNA TGTGCCAGCAGCTCCTCCGGGACACCCTCCTACAATGAGCAGTTCTTC.

This clonotype was observed a few times. The chain couples TRBV12-3 or TRBV12-4 to TRBJ2-1; D not resolved. The CDR3 totals 14 residues. V dropped 3 bases and J dropped 4 bases, with 10 bases sitting between them. CDR3 DNA: TGTGCCAGCAGTTTGGTAGAACCTTACAATGAGCAGTTCTTC. Its protein is CASSLVEPYNEQFF.